These T cell receptor beta chains were read from a single sample in a study of cytomegalovirus exposure and HLA in healthy donors. Measured with immunoSEQ multiplex PCR; TCRdb has only the in-frame clones, and not every one. The sample records approximately 110,000 clones, roughly 73% being singletons. The source material was PBMCs. The receptors come from a woman aged 30 to 39 in good health and CMV-seronegative. The CDR3 runs from the conserved cysteine through the conserved F or W. D genes are given only for firm matches. Some rows have no size entry. The others give once, few or many, or a class for an expanded clone.

D	V	J	size	CDR3	DNA
NA	TRBV29-1	TRBJ1-2	NA	CSVEFLNYGYTF	TGCAGCGTTGAATTCCTAAACTATGGCTACACCTTC
NA	TRBV18	TRBJ1-2	NA	CASSPTGSRGYTF	TGTGCCAGCTCACCAACAGGGAGTCGTGGCTACACCTTC
NA	TRBV19	TRBJ2-5	NA	CASSIRGQQETQYF	TGTGCCAGTAGTATCCGCGGACAGCAAGAGACCCAGTACTTC
TRBD1	TRBV6-1	TRBJ2-7	NA	CASSQSGQGYEQYF	TGTGCCAGCAGTCAATCCGGACAGGGATACGAGCAGTACTTC
NA	TRBV7-9	TRBJ1-2	NA	CASSLDGPHGYTF	TGTGCCAGCAGCTTAGATGGCCCCCATGGCTACACCTTC
TRBD1	TRBV5-6	TRBJ1-2	NA	CASSLRTGKDGYTF	TGTGCCAGCAGCCTACGGACAGGGAAGGATGGCTACACCTTC
NA	TRBV6-1	TRBJ1-6	NA	CASSREEAPLHF	TGTGCCAGCAGTCGGGAGGAGGCACCCCTCCACTTT
NA	TRBV27	TRBJ2-3	NA	CASSPGTPDTQYF	TGTGCCAGCAGTCCAGGGACTCCAGATACGCAGTATTTT
NA	TRBV11-3	TRBJ2-2	NA	CASSFKNLARSLAGELFF	TGTGCCAGCAGCTTCAAAAATCTTGCCAGGTCATTAGCCGGGGAGCTGTTTTTT
NA	TRBV6-5	TRBJ1-1	NA	CASSYSITGDTEAFF	TGTGCCAGCAGTTACTCGATCACGGGGGACACTGAAGCTTTCTTT
NA	TRBV7-9	TRBJ1-1	NA	CASSLVAGANTEAFF	TGTGCCAGCAGCTTAGTGGCAGGGGCGAACACTGAAGCTTTCTTT
NA	TRBV7-9	TRBJ2-2	NA	CASSPRGNTGELFF	TGTGCCAGCAGCCCCAGGGGCAACACCGGGGAGCTGTTTTTT
NA	TRBV2	TRBJ2-4	once	CASSGAGDGETYF	TGTGCCAGCAGTGGGGCAGGGGACGGAGAAACATACTTC
TRBD2	TRBV2	TRBJ2-7	NA	CASSEASGRYEQYF	TGTGCCAGCAGTGAAGCCAGCGGGAGGTACGAGCAGTACTTC
NA	TRBV5-1	TRBJ2-1	NA	CASSLRVGAEQFF	TGCGCCAGCAGCTTGAGAGTAGGGGCTGAGCAGTTCTTC
TRBD1	TRBV6-5	TRBJ2-1	NA	CASSTKTGGIEQFF	TGTGCCAGCAGTACAAAAACAGGGGGCATTGAGCAGTTCTTC
TRBD1	TRBV5-1	TRBJ1-2	many	CASSLGTGQVYGYTF	TGCGCCAGCAGCTTGGGAACGGGACAGGTCTATGGCTACACCTTC
NA	TRBV18	TRBJ1-5	NA	CASSATTANSNQPQHF	TGTGCCAGCTCAGCTACGACAGCTAATAGCAATCAGCCCCAGCATTTT
TRBD2	TRBV2	TRBJ2-2	NA	CASSTAGGNTGELFF	TGTGCCAGCTCGACAGCGGGGGGAAACACCGGGGAGCTGTTTTTT
TRBD2	TRBV19	TRBJ2-1	NA	CATRLANEQFF	TGTGCCACTCGACTAGCAAATGAGCAGTTCTTC
TRBD1	TRBV2	TRBJ2-3	NA	CASSEVVQGADTQYF	TGTGCCAGCAGTGAAGTGGTACAGGGGGCAGATACGCAGTATTTT
NA	TRBV4-3	TRBJ2-7	NA	CASSQEGTGEQYF	TGCGCCAGCAGCCAAGAGGGTACGGGAGAGCAGTACTTC
NA	TRBV20-1	TRBJ1-1	NA	CSASSRGGFF	TGCAGTGCTAGCTCTCGCGGAGGTTTCTTT
TRBD1	TRBV6-5	TRBJ1-1	NA	CASSYKGAHTEAFF	TGTGCCAGCAGTTACAAGGGGGCTCACACTGAAGCTTTCTTT
NA	TRBV6-5	TRBJ1-2	few	CASSSSQGYTF	TGTGCCAGCAGTTCCTCACAGGGCTACACCTTC
NA	TRBV6-6	TRBJ1-2	few	CASSYGQGYTF	TGTGCCAGCAGTTACGGGCAGGGCTACACCTTC
NA	TRBV2	TRBJ1-2	NA	CASTPQTLGYTF	TGTGCCAGCACACCCCAGACTCTGGGCTACACCTTC
NA	TRBV7-8	TRBJ2-7	few	CASSLWGDEQYF	TGTGCCAGCAGCTTATGGGGGGACGAGCAGTACTTC
TRBD2	TRBV30	TRBJ2-1	NA	CAWSGLALYNEQFF	TGTGCCTGGAGTGGACTAGCGCTCTACAATGAGCAGTTCTTC
NA	TRBV7-2	TRBJ1-2	NA	CASSSYGGGYTF	TGTGCCAGCAGCTCCTACGGGGGTGGCTACACCTTC
NA	TRBV27	TRBJ2-7	once	CASSLIFLRDNEYEQYF	TGTGCCAGCAGTTTAATATTTCTCCGGGACAATGAGTACGAGCAGTACTTC
TRBD1	TRBV5-4	TRBJ2-3	NA	CASSSEGAPSTDTQYF	TGTGCCAGCAGCTCCGAGGGGGCCCCTAGCACAGATACGCAGTATTTT
TRBD1	TRBV6-1	TRBJ1-2	NA	CASSETGGIYGYTF	TGTGCCAGCAGCGAGACAGGGGGCATCTATGGCTACACCTTC
NA	TRBV18	TRBJ1-5	NA	CASSAGLSSNQPQHF	TGTGCCAGCTCAGCGGGACTAAGTAGCAATCAGCCCCAGCATTTT
NA	TRBV5-4	TRBJ1-1	NA	CASSLERARMNTEAFF	TGTGCCAGCAGCTTGGAGCGGGCAAGGATGAACACTGAAGCTTTCTTT
NA	TRBV18	TRBJ1-6	once	CASSQETSSYNSPLHF	TGTGCCAGCTCACAGGAAACTAGCTCCTATAATTCACCCCTCCACTTT
NA	TRBV15	TRBJ1-5	NA	CATSGDTPSSNQPQHF	TGTGCCACCAGCGGTGACACGCCTTCTAGCAATCAGCCCCAGCATTTT
NA	TRBV11-2	TRBJ2-2	NA	CASSSLVDRGELFF	TGTGCCAGCAGCTCTCTTGTGGACAGAGGGGAGCTGTTTTTT
NA	TRBV5-1	TRBJ1-1	NA	CASSPVSLNTEAFF	TGCGCCAGCAGCCCCGTCTCGTTGAACACTGAAGCTTTCTTT
NA	TRBV27	TRBJ1-5	NA	CASNRVYSNQPQHF	TGTGCCAGCAACAGGGTCTATAGCAATCAGCCCCAGCATTTT
NA	TRBV18	TRBJ2-5	NA	CASSPTTGETQYF	TGTGCCAGCTCACCAACGACGGGAGAGACCCAGTACTTC
TRBD2	TRBV5-1	TRBJ2-4	NA	CASSGGLAGAGNIQYF	TGCGCCAGCAGCGGAGGACTAGCGGGAGCGGGGAACATTCAGTACTTC
NA	TRBV20-1	TRBJ1-2	NA	CSAPDSYGYTF	TGCAGTGCACCGGACAGCTATGGCTACACCTTC
TRBD1	TRBV5-5	TRBJ1-1	NA	CAGSYRGGSNTEAFF	TGTGCCGGCAGCTACAGGGGGGGATCGAACACTGAAGCTTTCTTT
TRBD1	TRBV19	TRBJ2-2	NA	CASSISRTGNTGELFF	TGTGCCAGTAGTATTAGCCGGACAGGGAACACCGGGGAGCTGTTTTTT
NA	TRBV11-2	TRBJ1-3	few	CASSSQISGNTIYF	TGTGCCAGCAGCTCACAAATCTCTGGAAACACCATATATTTT
TRBD1	TRBV9	TRBJ2-2	NA	CASSPGQGSTGELFF	TGTGCCAGCAGCCCCGGACAGGGGAGCACCGGGGAGCTGTTTTTT
NA	TRBV7-9	TRBJ1-2	NA	CASSPNVDGYTF	TGTGCCAGCAGCCCTAATGTTGATGGCTACACCTTC
TRBD2	TRBV9	TRBJ2-7	once	CASSVGAGTSAYEQYF	TGTGCCAGCAGCGTAGGGGCCGGGACTAGCGCCTACGAGCAGTACTTC
NA	TRBV5-1	TRBJ1-6	NA	CASSTNNSPLHF	TGCGCCAGCAGCACAAATAATTCACCCCTCCACTTT
TRBD1	TRBV4-3	TRBJ1-1	NA	CASSQDTNRGKAFF	TGCGCCAGCAGCCAAGATACGAACAGGGGGAAAGCTTTCTTT
NA	TRBV11-3	TRBJ1-1	NA	CASSPIRTAEAFF	TGTGCCAGCAGCCCGATCCGGACAGCTGAAGCTTTCTTT